The text below deals with one TCR beta chain. Its antigen is not yet known. No base-level quality is on record; no much larger clone is a single base apart. From the cysteine through the phenylalanine, the CDR3 covers 13 amino acids. Kept here is only the CDR3 DNA, which spans 39 bases and is read in frame from base 1. CDR1 and CDR2 were assigned from the germline V gene (reference sequence) as SEHNR and FQNEAQ. V and J lose 2 bases and 8 bases, and a span of 9 bases separates them. This sample is part of a study of control samples from healthy donors and cancer patients (TCRdb year 2020). The method was the immunoSEQ multiplex PCR assay. Entries here come from immuneACCESS through TCRdb and include only in-frame sequences with V and J called. Some clones fail to appear in such tables; in the studies checked, an unresolved V gene covers under half of the shortfall, and the cause of the remainder is unknown. Counted in this sample were about 160,000 clones; roughly 90% of them appeared once. Jointly, the top ten make up about 0.64% of the sample.

The specimen was blood. The sequence derives from a woman aged 30 to 39 in good health. In this chain, TRBV7-9 is recombined with TRBJ1-4; the D gene cannot be resolved reliably. CDR3 reads: CASSLRESEKLFF. The DNA sequence is TGTGCCAGCAGCTTAAGGGAGTCGGAAAAACTGTTTTTT. Extended through the reference TRBV7-9 and TRBJ1-4 proteins, this CDR3 yields the full variable domain: DTGVSQNPRHKITKRGQNVTFRCDPISEHNRLYWYRQTLGQGPEFLTYFQNEAQLEKSRLLSDRFSAERPKGSFSTLEIQRTEQGDSAMYLCASSLRESEKLFFGSGTQLSVL.